These T cell receptor beta chains were read from a single sample in a study of identical twins. TCRdb independently ran MiXCR on the 5' RACE reads; one entry per CDR3 protein. Of hundreds of thousands of distinct CDR3 sequences listed, roughly 8% are singletons. These records were also assigned to another study, of yellow fever vaccine responses in identical twins.

The sequencing input was PBMCs. The origin of the receptors is a woman aged 18 to 35 in good health. Both conserved end residues are part of each CDR3. D genes are given only for firm matches. Some rows have no size entry. The others give once, few or many, or a class for an expanded clone.

J,V,size,D,CDR3,DNA
TRBJ2-3,TRBV29-1,-,TRBD2,CSVRTSGSETDTQYF,TGCAGCGTTCGGACTAGCGGGAGTGAGACAGATACGCAGTATTTT
TRBJ2-7,TRBV5-8,few,TRBD1,CASSLVDRGSHEQYF,TGTGCCAGCAGCTTGGTGGACAGGGGTTCCCACGAGCAGTACTTC
TRBJ2-1,TRBV5-1,few,TRBD1,CASSLDFGQVFNEQFF,TGCGCCAGCAGCTTGGACTTCGGACAGGTCTTCAATGAGCAGTTCTTC
TRBJ1-1,TRBV5-4,few,-,CASSPEGTENTEAFF,TGTGCCAGCAGCCCCGAGGGGACGGAGAACACTGAAGCTTTCTTT
TRBJ1-5,TRBV7-8,-,-,CASSPKPYQPQHF,TGTGCCAGCAGCCCCAAACCGTATCAGCCCCAGCATTTT
TRBJ2-7,TRBV20-1,-,-,CSARGLPGHHSYEQYF,TGCAGTGCTAGAGGCCTACCGGGACACCACTCCTACGAGCAGTACTTC
TRBJ2-2,TRBV7-2,many,-,CASSLVGANTGELFF,TGTGCCAGCAGCTTAGTGGGAGCTAACACCGGGGAGCTGTTTTTT
TRBJ2-7,TRBV4-3,few,-,CASSQETENREQYF,TGCGCCAGCAGCCAAGAAACGGAAAACAGAGAGCAGTACTTC
TRBJ2-2,TRBV11-1,few,-,CASSGDNTGELFF,TGTGCCAGCAGCGGCGACAACACCGGGGAGCTGTTTTTT
TRBJ1-1,TRBV28,few,-,CASSLSPSRRNTEAFF,TGTGCCAGCAGTTTATCCCCCAGCAGACGGAACACTGAAGCTTTCTTT
TRBJ2-7,TRBV7-9,many,-,CASSLSVTGIHEQYF,TGTGCCAGCAGCTTAAGCGTCACAGGGATCCACGAGCAGTACTTC
TRBJ2-3,TRBV4-1,few,-,CASSQDVQPTDTQYF,TGCGCCAGCAGCCAAGATGTACAACCCACAGATACGCAGTATTTT
TRBJ2-1,TRBV7-9,many,TRBD1,CASSQTGATYNEQFF,TGTGCCAGCAGCCAAACAGGGGCCACATACAATGAGCAGTTCTTC
TRBJ1-5,TRBV4-2,-,TRBD1,CASSQKPGGHQPQHF,TGTGCCAGCAGCCAAAAACCAGGGGGCCATCAGCCCCAGCATTTT
TRBJ2-7,TRBV20-1,-,-,CSARDEGRSSYEQYF,TGCAGTGCTAGAGATGAGGGCCGGAGCTCCTACGAGCAGTACTTC
TRBJ1-5,TRBV28,-,TRBD1,CASSTPGQGNRQPQHF,TGTGCCAGCAGTACCCCGGGACAGGGGAATCGTCAGCCCCAGCATTTT
TRBJ2-1,TRBV12-3/TRBV12-4,many,TRBD2,CASSLAGDLSYNEQFF,TGTGCCAGCAGCCTAGCGGGGGACCTCTCCTACAATGAGCAGTTCTTC
TRBJ1-6,TRBV3-1,many,-,CASSHLGNSPLHF,TGTGCCAGCAGCCATTTAGGGAATTCACCCCTCCACTTT
TRBJ2-2,TRBV7-9,-,-,CASSIPQGREELFF,TGTGCCAGCAGCATACCGCAGGGGCGGGAGGAGCTGTTTTTT
TRBJ2-1,TRBV28,once,-,CASATYFGSGTEQFF,TGTGCCAGCGCGACATATTTTGGGTCGGGTACTGAGCAGTTCTTC
TRBJ2-7,TRBV4-3,-,-,CASSQDRGEPSYEQYF,TGCGCCAGCAGCCAAGATAGGGGGGAACCCTCCTACGAGCAGTACTTC
TRBJ2-2,TRBV7-7,-,-,CASSVGLLRNELFF,TGTGCTAGCAGCGTAGGACTACTTCGTAACGAGCTGTTTTTT
TRBJ1-5,TRBV28,-,-,CASSPVRALDSNQPQHF,TGTGCCAGCAGTCCCGTCAGGGCTTTGGATAGCAATCAGCCCCAGCATTTT
TRBJ2-1,TRBV27,many,-,CASSLDAFNEQFF,TGTGCCAGCAGTTTAGATGCGTTTAATGAGCAGTTCTTC
TRBJ1-5,TRBV20-1,-,-,CSATGLNQPQHF,TGCAGTGCTACAGGGCTCAATCAGCCCCAGCATTTT
TRBJ2-5,TRBV7-2,-,-,CASSLEFRETQYF,TGTGCCAGCAGCTTAGAATTCCGGGAGACCCAGTACTTC
TRBJ2-3,TRBV29-1,few,TRBD2,CSVEDRASGSYEGTDTQYF,TGCAGCGTTGAAGATCGGGCTAGCGGGAGCTACGAGGGCACAGATACGCAGTATTTT
TRBJ2-1,TRBV14,few,TRBD2,CASSQDGGTSLYNEQFF,TGTGCCAGCAGCCAAGATGGCGGGACTAGTCTTTACAATGAGCAGTTCTTC
TRBJ2-5,TRBV25-1,many,TRBD1,CASSPTDRVGETQYF,TGTGCCAGCAGTCCTACGGACAGGGTGGGAGAGACCCAGTACTTC
TRBJ1-4,TRBV3-1,-,TRBD1,CASSQDDRGNEKLFF,TGTGCCAGCAGCCAAGACGACAGGGGGAACGAAAAACTGTTTTTT